This TCR beta chain is from a study of blood T cells in healthy people across ages. Whole-study findings and limits: The study could not conclusively compare naive and antigen-experienced cells, given its unsorted PBMCs. As age increased, TCR beta diversity per million T cells fell in a roughly linear fashion.

Comments on this clonotype: The antigen remains undetermined. One end of the junction fails to match germline, which may point to a read error.

The use of a sample-barcoded 5' primer and a J-beta primer mix characterized a second PCR of roughly 6 to 11 cycles. A template-switch adaptor with 12 random nucleotides tagged each cDNA molecule. One entry per CDR3 protein results from TCRdb running MiXCR on the 5' RACE reads. The sample comprises some 880,000 distinct CDR3 sequences, roughly 40% of which are singletons, and 13% rests with the top ten. The CDR3 totals 16 residues. Germline lookup yields CDR1 SGDLS and CDR2 YYNGEE. V usage is TRBV9 and J usage is TRBJ2-4, with D possibly matching TRBD1 (5 bases). Sample: blood. The clonotype originates from a man aged 18 to 35 in good health. CDR3 protein: CACSVGGAGAKNIQYF. CDR3 sequence (DNA): TGTGCCTGCAGCGTAGGTGGGGCCGGGGCCAAAAACATTCAGTACTTC.